This T cell receptor (beta chain) is drawn from a study of metastatic and nonmetastatic thyroid tumors. Looking at the study overall: Both malignant and benign thyroid patients supplied peripheral blood and tumor or nodule tissue samples, across which the repertoires of these patients were then compared.

Patients underwent thyroid surgery, and none had received any treatment before it. A remark on this clone: The antigen is unknown.

As handled by the study authors: The study's classifier, a distant-metastasis tool for papillary thyroid cancer, was built using CDR3 differences across clinicopathological groups. TCRdb ran MiXCR on the PCR reads. The V and J calls and clone size come from TCRdb's table, not from the authors' own analysis. The data contain about 17,000 clones, roughly a fifth of them singletons. V dropped 5 bases and J dropped 3; count of bases not matched to a gene: 6. This CDR3 is 14 amino acids long. Germline-derived CDR1 and CDR2 are DFQATT and SNEGSKA (reference sequence). General study findings and limits: Malignant thyroid tumors reportedly exceeded benign nodules significantly in TCR beta diversity, with the difference appearing in blood and tumor.

The TCR was taken from a female donor with papillary thyroid cancer or a benign thyroid nodule (not recorded which). Some clones in this sample may be carry-over from other donors' samples. Sequenced: adjacent normal tissue. The chain links TRBV20-1 to TRBJ2-3; 9 bases match TRBD1. CDR3 protein: CSAQRQGGTDTQYF. Written as DNA, the CDR3 is TGCAGTGCTCAACGACAGGGGGGGACAGATACGCAGTATTTT.